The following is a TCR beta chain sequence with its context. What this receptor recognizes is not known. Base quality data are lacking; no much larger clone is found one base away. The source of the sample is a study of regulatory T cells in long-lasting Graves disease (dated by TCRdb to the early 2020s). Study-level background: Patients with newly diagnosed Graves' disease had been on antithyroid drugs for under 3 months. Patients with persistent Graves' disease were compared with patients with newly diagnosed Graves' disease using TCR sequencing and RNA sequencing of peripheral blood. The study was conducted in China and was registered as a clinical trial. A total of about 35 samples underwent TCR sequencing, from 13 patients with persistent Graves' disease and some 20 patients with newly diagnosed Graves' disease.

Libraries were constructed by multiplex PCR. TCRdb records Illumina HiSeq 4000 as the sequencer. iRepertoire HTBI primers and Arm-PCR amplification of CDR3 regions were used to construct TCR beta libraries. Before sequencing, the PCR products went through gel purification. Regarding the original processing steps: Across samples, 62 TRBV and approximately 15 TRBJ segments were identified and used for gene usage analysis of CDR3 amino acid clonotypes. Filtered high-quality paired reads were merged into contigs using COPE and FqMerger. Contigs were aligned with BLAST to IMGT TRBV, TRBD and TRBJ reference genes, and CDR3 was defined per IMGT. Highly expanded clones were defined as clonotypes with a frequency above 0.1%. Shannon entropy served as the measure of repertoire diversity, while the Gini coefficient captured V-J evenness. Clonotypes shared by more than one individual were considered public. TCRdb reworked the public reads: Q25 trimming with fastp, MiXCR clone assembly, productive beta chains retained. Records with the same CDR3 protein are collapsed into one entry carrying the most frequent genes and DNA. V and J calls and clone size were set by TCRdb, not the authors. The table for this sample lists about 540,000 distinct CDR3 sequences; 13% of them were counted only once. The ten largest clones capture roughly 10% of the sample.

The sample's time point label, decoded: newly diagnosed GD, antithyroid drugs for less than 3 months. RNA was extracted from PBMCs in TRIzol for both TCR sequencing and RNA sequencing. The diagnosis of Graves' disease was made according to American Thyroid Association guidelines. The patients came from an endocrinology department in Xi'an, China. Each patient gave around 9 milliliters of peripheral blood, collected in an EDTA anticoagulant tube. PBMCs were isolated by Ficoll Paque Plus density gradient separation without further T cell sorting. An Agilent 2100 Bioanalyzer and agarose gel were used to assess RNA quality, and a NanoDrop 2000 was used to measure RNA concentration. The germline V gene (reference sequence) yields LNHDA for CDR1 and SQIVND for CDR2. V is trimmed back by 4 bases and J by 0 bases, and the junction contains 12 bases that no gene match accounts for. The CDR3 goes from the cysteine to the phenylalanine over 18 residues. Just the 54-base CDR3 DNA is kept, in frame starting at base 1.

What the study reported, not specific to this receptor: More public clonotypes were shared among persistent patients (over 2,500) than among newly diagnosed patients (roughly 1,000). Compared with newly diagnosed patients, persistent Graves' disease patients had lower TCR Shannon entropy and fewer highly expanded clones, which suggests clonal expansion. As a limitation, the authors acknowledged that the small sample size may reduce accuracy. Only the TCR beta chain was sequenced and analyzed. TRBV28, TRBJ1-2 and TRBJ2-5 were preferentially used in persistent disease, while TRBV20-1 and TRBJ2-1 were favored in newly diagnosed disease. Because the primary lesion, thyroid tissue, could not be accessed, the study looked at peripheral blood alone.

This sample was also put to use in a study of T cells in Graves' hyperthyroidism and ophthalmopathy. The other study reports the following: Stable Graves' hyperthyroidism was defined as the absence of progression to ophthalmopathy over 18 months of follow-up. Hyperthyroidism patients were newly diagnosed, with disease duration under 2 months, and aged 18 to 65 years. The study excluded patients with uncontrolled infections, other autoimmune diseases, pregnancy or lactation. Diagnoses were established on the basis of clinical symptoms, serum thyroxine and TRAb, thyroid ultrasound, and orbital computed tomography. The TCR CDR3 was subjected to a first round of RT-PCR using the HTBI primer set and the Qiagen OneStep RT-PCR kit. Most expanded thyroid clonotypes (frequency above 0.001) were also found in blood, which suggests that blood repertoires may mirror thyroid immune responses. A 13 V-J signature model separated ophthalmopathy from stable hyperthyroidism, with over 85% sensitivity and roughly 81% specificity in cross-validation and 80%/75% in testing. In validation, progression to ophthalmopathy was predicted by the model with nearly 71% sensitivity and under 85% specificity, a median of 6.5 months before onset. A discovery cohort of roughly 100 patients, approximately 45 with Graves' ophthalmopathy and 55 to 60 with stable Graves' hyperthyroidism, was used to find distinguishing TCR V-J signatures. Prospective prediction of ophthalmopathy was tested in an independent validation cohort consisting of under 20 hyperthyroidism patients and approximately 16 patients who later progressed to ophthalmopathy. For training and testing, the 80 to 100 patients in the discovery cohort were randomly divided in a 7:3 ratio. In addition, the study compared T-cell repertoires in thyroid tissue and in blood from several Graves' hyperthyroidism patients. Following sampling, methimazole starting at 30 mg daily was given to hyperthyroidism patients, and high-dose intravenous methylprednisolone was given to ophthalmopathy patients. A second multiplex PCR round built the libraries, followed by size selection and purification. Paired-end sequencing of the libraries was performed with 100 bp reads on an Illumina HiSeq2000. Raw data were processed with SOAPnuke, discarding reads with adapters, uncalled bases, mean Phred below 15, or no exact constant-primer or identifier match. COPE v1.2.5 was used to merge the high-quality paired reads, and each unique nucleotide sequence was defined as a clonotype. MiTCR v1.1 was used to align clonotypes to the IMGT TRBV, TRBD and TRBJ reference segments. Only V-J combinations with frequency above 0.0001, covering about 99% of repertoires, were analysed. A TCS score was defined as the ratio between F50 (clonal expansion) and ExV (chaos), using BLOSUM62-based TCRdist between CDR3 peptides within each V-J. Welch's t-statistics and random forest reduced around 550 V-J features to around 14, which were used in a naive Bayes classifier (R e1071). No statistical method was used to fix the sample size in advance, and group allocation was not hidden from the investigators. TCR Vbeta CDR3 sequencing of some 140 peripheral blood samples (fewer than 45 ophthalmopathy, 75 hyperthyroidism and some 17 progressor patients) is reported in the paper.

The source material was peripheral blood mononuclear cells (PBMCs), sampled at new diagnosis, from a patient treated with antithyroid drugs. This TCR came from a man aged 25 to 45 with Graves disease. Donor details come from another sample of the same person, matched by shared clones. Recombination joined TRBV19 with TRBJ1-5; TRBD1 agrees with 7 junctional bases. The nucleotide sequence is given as TGTGCCAGTAGTAAAACAGGGGAGGAAGGTATTAGCAATCAGCCCCAGCATTTT. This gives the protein CASSKTGEEGISNQPQHF.